These 7 T cell receptor beta chains were sequenced from one sample in a study of blood T cell repertoires in COVID-19. Profiled with immunoSEQ multiplex PCR; TCRdb holds only in-frame clones, not every one. Of over 200,000 clones listed, about 86% are singletons. The specimen was peripheral blood. These receptors were taken from a middle-aged man with active or convalescent COVID-19.

The V and J genes are TRBV6-2 or TRBV6-3 and TRBJ1-6; no definite D call. Germline V gene sequence: CDR1 MNHEY, CDR2 SVGEGT. The CDR3 totals 17 residues. Trimming cost V 0 bases and J 2 bases, with 11 bases left between them. DNA of the CDR3: TGTGCCAGCAGTTACTCGAGAGTCACGGCCTATAATTCACCCCTCCACTTT. It is translated as CASSYSRVTAYNSPLHF.

This chain uses TRBV4-2 with TRBJ1-2; tentative D call: TRBD1 (5 bases). This CDR3 has 15 residues. V was shortened by 0 bases and J by 0 bases, with 8 bases between the two germline ends. The germline V gene has CDR1 LGHNA and CDR2 YNFKEQ. In DNA form, the CDR3 reads TGTGCCAGCAGCCAAGAGCAGGGATCTAACTATGGCTACACCTTC. Protein: CASSQEQGSNYGYTF.

The chain joins TRBV4-2 to TRBJ1-2, with a tentative D call TRBD1 (6 bases). V dropped 1 base and J dropped 8 bases, with 14 bases sitting between them. The CDR3 extends over 14 amino acids. CDR1 is LGHNA, CDR2 YNFKEQ, per germline. CDR3 nucleotide sequence: TGTGCCAGCAGCCAAGTCGGGGGGGCGGAAGGCTACACCTTC. It yields the protein CASSQVGGAEGYTF.

The chain links TRBV9 to TRBJ2-5; 7 bases agree with TRBD1. Germline V gene data show CDR1 as SGDLS and CDR2 as YYNGEE. The ends lost 2 bases at V and 2 bases at J; junction bases unmatched: 3. This CDR3 is built from 14 residues. The CDR3 bases are TGTGCCAGCAGCGTGGGGACAGTACAAGAGACCCAGTACTTC. Amino acid sequence: CASSVGTVQETQYF. Combining the CDR3 with reference TRBV9 and TRBJ2-5 gives the whole variable domain DSGVTQTPKHLITATGQRVTLRCSPRSGDLSVYWYQQSLDQGLQFLIQYYNGEERAKGNILERFSAQQFPDLHSELNLSSLELGDSALYFCASSVGTVQETQYFGPGTRLLVL.

CDR3 protein: CASSLSRGSNTGELFF. For the CDR3, the DNA is TGTGCCAGCAGCCTTTCGCGGGGGAGCAACACCGGGGAGCTGTTTTTT. The chain uses TRBV7-9 and TRBJ2-2; the match to TRBD2 covers 7 bases. The CDR3 contains 16 residues. Germline CDR1 is SEHNR and CDR2 is FQNEAQ (reference sequence). V shed 5 bases, J shed 2 bases, and the junction held 8 bases outside the gene matches.

The chain employs TRBV30 and TRBJ2-1, with a tentative D call TRBD1 (5 bases). V was cut by 0 bases and J by 2 bases, with 14 bases left in between. This CDR3 is built from 16 residues. Looked up from germline, CDR1 is GTSNPN and CDR2 is SVGIG (reference sequence). The CDR3: CAWSVRTLRAYNEQFF. The CDR3 nucleotides are TGTGCCTGGAGTGTCCGCACGCTCAGGGCCTACAATGAGCAGTTCTTC. Combining the CDR3 with reference TRBV30 and TRBJ2-1 gives the whole variable domain SQTIHQWPATLVQPVGSPLSLECTVEGTSNPNLYWYRQAAGRGLQLLFYSVGIGQISSEVPQNLSASRPQDRQFILSSKKLLLSDSGFYLCAWSVRTLRAYNEQFFGPGTRLTVL.

The rearrangement uses TRBV7-2 and TRBJ1-1; a weak D match, TRBD1 (5 bases). V lost 0 bases, J lost 7 bases, and 9 bases lay in between. The CDR3 extends over 13 amino acids. Germline V lookup: CDR1 SGHTA, CDR2 FQGNSA. Written as DNA, the CDR3 is TGTGCCAGCAGCTTAGCGACAGTCCGTGAAGCTTTCTTT. Its protein product is CASSLATVREAFF.